The following is a TCR beta chain sequence with its context. Antigen specificity is unknown. These data come from a study of cytomegalovirus exposure and HLA in healthy donors. Regarding the study as a whole: It was reported in a later analysis that an Asian-associated ancestry cluster showed fewer N-insertions than the approximately 690-donor mean. In a later analysis, parvovirus B19, influenza, CMV and Epstein-Barr virus appeared linked to several top co-occurrence clusters.

Germline V gene lookup returns CDR1 SEHNR and CDR2 FQNEAQ (reference sequence). The CDR3 extends over 14 amino acids. Deletions cut 6 bases from V and 2 bases from J, with 14 bases between. The primer mix had 60 Vbeta and 13 Jbeta primers. The assay was immunoSEQ multiplex PCR, and TCRdb's table has in-frame clones only and misses some. The table records 99,000 or so clones, roughly 76% of them present only once. The sample taken for sequencing was PBMCs. V usage is TRBV7-9 and J usage is TRBJ2-7; D perhaps matches TRBD1 (5 bases). This TCR came from a man in his thirties or forties in good health and CMV-seropositive. CDR3 sequence (DNA): TGTGCCAGCAGTACCCCTCAGGGCACCTACGAGCAGTACTTC. Translated, it gives CASSTPQGTYEQYF.